This passage covers 4 T cell receptor beta chains from one sample sequenced in a study of T cell repertoires in cytomegalovirus infection. A single record per CDR3 protein comes from TCRdb applying MiXCR to the reads. The table shows some 350,000 distinct CDR3 sequences, with over 15% occurring only once. The sample comprised PBMCs. The receptors shown here come from a human donor in good health (CMV status not recorded). Some clones in this sample may be carry-over from other donors' samples.

At least ten counts were recorded for this clonotype. This sequence joins TRBV7-2 and TRBJ1-6; no definite D call. The germline CDR1 and CDR2 sequences are SGHTA and FQGNSA. The germline V and J ends were trimmed by 1 base and 10 bases, with 14 bases remaining between them. This CDR3 comprises 15 residues. CDR3: CASSLVHPYSSPLHF. As DNA, the CDR3 is TGTGCCAGCAGCTTAGTACATCCCTATTCGTCACCCCTCCACTTT.

This clonotype was seen repeatedly, ten times or more. This chain connects TRBV7-8 to TRBJ1-6; tentative D call: TRBD1 (6 bases). CDR1 SGHVS and CDR2 FQNEAQ come from the germline V gene. The V end lost 5 bases, the J end lost 8 bases, and 13 bases lay between the germline ends. There are 14 residues in the CDR3. This CDR3 is CASSLVGGHSPLHF. Written as DNA, the CDR3 is TGTGCCAGCAGCCTGGTAGGGGGGCATTCACCCCTCCACTTT.

This clonotype was seen once. The CDR3, as DNA: TGTGCCAGCAGTGAAGCGCTAGGTGTCGAGACCCAGTACTTC. Translated: CASSEALGVETQYF. V is TRBV6-1 and J is TRBJ2-5; D gene ambiguous. Germline-derived CDR1 and CDR2 are MNHNS and SASEGT. There are 14 residues in the CDR3. V was cut by 0 bases and J by 5 bases, with 10 bases left in between.

This clonotype has at least ten counts. V is TRBV7-6 and J is TRBJ2-7, with D maybe TRBD1 (6 bases). The V end was cut by 5 bases, the J end by 7 bases, with 12 bases between. Germline V CDR1 and CDR2: SGHVS, FNYEAQ. CDR3 length: 12 residues. Here the CDR3 reads CASSRSRGEQYF. The CDR3 DNA reads as TGTGCCAGCAGCCGTAGCAGGGGTGAGCAGTACTTC.